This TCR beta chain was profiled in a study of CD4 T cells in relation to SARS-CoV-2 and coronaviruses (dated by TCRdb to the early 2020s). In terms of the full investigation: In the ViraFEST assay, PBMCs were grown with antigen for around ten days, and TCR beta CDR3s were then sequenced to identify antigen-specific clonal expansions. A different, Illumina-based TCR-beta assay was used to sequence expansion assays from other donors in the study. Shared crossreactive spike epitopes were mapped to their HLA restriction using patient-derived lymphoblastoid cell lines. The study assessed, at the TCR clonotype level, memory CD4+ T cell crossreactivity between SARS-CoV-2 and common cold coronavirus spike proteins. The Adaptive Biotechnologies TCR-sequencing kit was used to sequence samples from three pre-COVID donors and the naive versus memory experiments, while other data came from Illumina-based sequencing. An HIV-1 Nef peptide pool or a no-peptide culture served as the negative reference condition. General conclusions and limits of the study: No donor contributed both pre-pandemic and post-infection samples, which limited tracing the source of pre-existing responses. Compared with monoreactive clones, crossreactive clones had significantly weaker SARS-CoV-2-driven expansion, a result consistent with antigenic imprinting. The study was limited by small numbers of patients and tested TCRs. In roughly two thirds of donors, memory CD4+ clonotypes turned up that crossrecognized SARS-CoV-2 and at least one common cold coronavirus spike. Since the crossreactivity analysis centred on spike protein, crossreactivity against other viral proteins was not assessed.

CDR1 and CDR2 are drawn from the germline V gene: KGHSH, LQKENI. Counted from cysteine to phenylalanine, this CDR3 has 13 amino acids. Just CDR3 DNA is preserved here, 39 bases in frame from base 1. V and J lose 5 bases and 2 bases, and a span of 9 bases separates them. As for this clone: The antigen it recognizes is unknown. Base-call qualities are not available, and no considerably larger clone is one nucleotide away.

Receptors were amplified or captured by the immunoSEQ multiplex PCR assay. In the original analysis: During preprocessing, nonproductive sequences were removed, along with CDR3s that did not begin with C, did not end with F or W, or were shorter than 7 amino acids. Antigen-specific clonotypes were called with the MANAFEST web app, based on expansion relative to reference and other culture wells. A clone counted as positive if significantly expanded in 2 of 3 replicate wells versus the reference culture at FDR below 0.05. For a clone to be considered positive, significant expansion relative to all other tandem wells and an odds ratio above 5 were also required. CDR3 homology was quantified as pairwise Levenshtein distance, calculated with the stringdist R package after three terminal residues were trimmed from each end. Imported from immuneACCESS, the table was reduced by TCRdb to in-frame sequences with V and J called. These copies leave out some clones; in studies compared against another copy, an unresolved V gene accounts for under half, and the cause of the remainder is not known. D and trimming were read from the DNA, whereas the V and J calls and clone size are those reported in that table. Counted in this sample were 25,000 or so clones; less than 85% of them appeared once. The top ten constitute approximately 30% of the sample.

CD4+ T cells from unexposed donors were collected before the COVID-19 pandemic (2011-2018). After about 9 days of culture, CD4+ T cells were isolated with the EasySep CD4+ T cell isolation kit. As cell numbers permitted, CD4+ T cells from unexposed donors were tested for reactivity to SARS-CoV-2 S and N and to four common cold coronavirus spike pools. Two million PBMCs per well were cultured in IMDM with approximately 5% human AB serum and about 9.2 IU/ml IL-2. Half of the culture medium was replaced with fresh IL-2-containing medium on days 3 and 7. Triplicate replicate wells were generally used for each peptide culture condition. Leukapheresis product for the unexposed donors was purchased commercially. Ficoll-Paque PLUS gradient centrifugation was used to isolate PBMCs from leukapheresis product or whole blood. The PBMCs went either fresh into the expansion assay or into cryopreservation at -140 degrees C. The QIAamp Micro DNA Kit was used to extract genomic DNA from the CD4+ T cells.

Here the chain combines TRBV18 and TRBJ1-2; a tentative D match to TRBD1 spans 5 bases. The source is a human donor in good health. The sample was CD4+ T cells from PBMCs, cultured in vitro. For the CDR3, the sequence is CASSSGPNYGYTF. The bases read TGTGCCAGCTCATCGGGACCGAACTATGGCTACACCTTC.